This T cell receptor (beta chain) comes out of a study of T cell responses to AZD1222 COVID-19 vaccine. Study-wide points: Variant regions that are unmutated are reportedly the target of nearly half of spike-specific TCRs. In a largely white British group with more females than males, clonal diversity was possibly underestimated. The peak T cell response came first, and repertoires were sampled only after it.

The CDR3 runs to 16 residues. Germline loops: CDR1 SGHRS, CDR2 YFSETQ. V shed 1 base, J shed 6 bases, and the junction held 9 bases outside the gene matches. Sequencing used immunoSEQ multiplex PCR; TCRdb keeps in-frame clones, though not all of them. Here the sample spans 100,000 to 150,000 clones, approximately 90% being singletons. A single count supports this clone. Its antigen remains unidentified. The sample consisted of peripheral blood, taken on day 0 of AZD1222 vaccination. The V gene is TRBV5-1, the J gene TRBJ2-2, with 7 bases lining up with TRBD1. The source of this sequence is an adult in good health. The chain's CDR3 is CASSLTTTGAAGELFF. DNA for the CDR3: TGCGCCAGCAGCTTGACCACAACAGGGGCGGCCGGGGAGCTGTTTTTT. Looking up the rest from reference TRBV5-1 and TRBJ2-2 gives the full variable domain: KAGVTQTPRYLIKTRGQQVTLSCSPISGHRSVSWYQQTPGQGLQFLFEYFSETQRNKGNFPGRFSGRQFSNSRSEMNVSTLELGDSALYLCASSLTTTGAAGELFFGEGSRLTVL.